The source of this TCR beta chain is a study of T cell responses to AZD1222 COVID-19 vaccine (dated by TCRdb to the early 2020s). General notes on the study: A total of just over 230 trial participants underwent TCR sequencing, of whom nearly 210 had received two doses of AZD1222 and some 26 had received two doses of the MenACWY control vaccine. Enrollment into the trials was organized by age into subgroups of 18-55, 56-69 and 70-plus years, and those subgroups contained roughly 140, 27 and 60 TCR-sequenced participants, respectively. Results the study describes overall, beyond this receptor: Conclusions about previously exposed vaccinees were limited because only six AZD1222 recipients were SARS-CoV-2 seropositive at baseline. Because no samples from the day 14 peak response were available, repertoires could be characterized only after the peak T cell response. CD4 TCRs associated with the vaccine covered the entire spike protein, and the dominant responses were in regions 160-218 and 743-854. After two AZD1222 doses, spike-specific TCR breadth and depth were significantly higher than at day 0 and than in MenACWY recipients. Nearly half of unique spike-specific TCRs reportedly recognized epitopes outside regions mutated in the B.1.351 and B.1.1.7 variants. The 56-69-year group was small, and its depth increase did not reach significance, likely because of low power. Participants were mostly white British, with more females than males. The authors suggested clonal diversity may have been underestimated.

The CDR3 regions of human TCRbeta chains were subjected to immunosequencing. From the authors' description of their analysis: TCRs in the repertoires were matched against a reference library of SARS-CoV-2-specific TCRs that had been generated with the MIRA antigen-specificity platform. Breadth was defined as the fraction of unique TCRs that were SARS-CoV-2-associated, and depth was defined as the fraction of total T cells that were SARS-CoV-2-associated. Using the MIRA data, each spike-specific TCR was mapped to the spike region that the TCR reacts to and placed in a CD4 or CD8 class. Log10-transformed breadth and depth values were compared by one-way ANOVA with Sidak's multiple comparisons tests. TCRdb re-hosts the immuneACCESS table, in-frame sequences only. Its copies lack some clones; in the studies checked, an unresolved V gene accounts for under half of them, and the cause for the rest is not known. That table is the source of V, J and clone size, and D and trimming were worked out from the DNA. The sample table holds some 96,000 clones, of which approximately 89% were seen once. Of the sample, 4% to 4.5% is held by the ten largest clones.

For this clone: No antigen is known for it. No much larger clone is present one base from it, and per-base qualities are unavailable.

Taken with the paper, the label for time point translates to: baseline before first vaccination. The sample's treatment or condition label, in plain terms: meningococcal conjugate vaccine given as trial control. Vaccinee samples came from UK trials COV001 and COV002, including a single-blind randomized controlled phase 2/3 trial of AZD1222 (ChAdOx1 nCoV-19) in healthy adults. For TCRbeta chain sequencing, PBMC samples from trial participants were taken at day 0 and at day 28 after the second dose. This sequence was found in an adult in good health. The sequencing used peripheral blood, collected on day 0 of MenACWY control vaccination.

CDR3 region: CASSLISSSSYNEQFF. At the DNA level, the sequence is TGCGCCAGCAGCTTGATATCTTCGAGCTCCTACAATGAGCAGTTCTTC. Rearrangement joined TRBV5-1 to TRBJ2-1, with no D gene named confidently. Deletion took 1 base off V and 0 bases off J, with a span of 11 bases between the germline ends. The CDR1 and CDR2 encoded by the germline V gene are SGHRS and YFSETQ. From its cysteine to its phenylalanine, the CDR3 spans 16 amino acids. Only CDR3 DNA remains: 48 bases, in frame from the first base.